This is a list of T cell receptor beta chains from one sample in a study of T cells in Graves' hyperthyroidism and ophthalmopathy. One entry per CDR3 protein, called by TCRdb with MiXCR from the multiplex PCR reads. The sample comprises about 640,000 distinct CDR3 sequences, around 21% of which are singletons, and more than 30% rests with the top ten. The material sequenced was blood. All receptors derive from a man aged 25 to 45 with Graves' ophthalmopathy. Both conserved end residues are part of each CDR3. D genes are given only for firm matches.

d_call	v_call	cdr3_aa
.	TRBV4-1	CASSQEGLADNEQFF
TRBD2	TRBV20-1	CSAIFSGRSTDTQYF
.	TRBV6-2/TRBV6-3	CASSNKSPLEVPDTQYF
.	TRBV7-2	CASSRTTKAKDTQYF
.	TRBV20-1	CSATQGGLPEQYF
.	TRBV6-2/TRBV6-3	CASSPPGPLETQYF
.	TRBV6-4	CASSDLTGRDHEQYF
.	TRBV5-1	CASSVGVQGNTGELFF
.	TRBV3-1	CASSQGLGISNEQFF
TRBD1	TRBV29-1	CSAQGQANEQYF
.	TRBV11-2	CASSLTSSTGKEFF
.	TRBV7-2	CASSLSGAREPQHF
TRBD2	TRBV28	CASSLWREGTDTQYF
TRBD1	TRBV29-1	CSVYFRDRGAQETQYF
.	TRBV10-3	CAISERGDETQYF
.	TRBV6-1	CASSRDLLSSQHF
TRBD1	TRBV20-1	CSAGTGRAKNIQYF
TRBD2	TRBV19	CASSMTAGGTYNEQFF
TRBD2	TRBV6-1	CASSEAPSGRIYEQYF
.	TRBV29-1	CSVQVRTRTDTQYF
TRBD2	TRBV4-1	CASSQGYGRSSNEQFF
.	TRBV5-1	CASSLTTPRVGETQYF
.	TRBV15	CATSRDPAGQKGNEQFF
.	TRBV5-1	CASRSGATNEKLFF
.	TRBV6-1	CASRPFDGPSYNEQFF
.	TRBV9	CASSVGGSSFLSSYNEQFF
.	TRBV11-3	CASSLKRNTEAFF
TRBD2	TRBV7-2	CASLGGLAGDGTQYF
.	TRBV10-2	CASSDLIHRRLGEQYF
.	TRBV19	CASSFGKELFF
.	TRBV19	CASSLSFSYNEQFF
TRBD1	TRBV30	CAWSTQQGGSYGYTF
TRBD1	TRBV5-6	CASSYIGQALYEQYF
TRBD2	TRBV7-2	CASSLASGRGAKNIQYF
.	TRBV20-1	CSAREGAGRKNIQYF
.	TRBV6-1	CASSEPGRDTEAFF
.	TRBV11-1	CASSSSSSWNTYEQHF
TRBD2	TRBV18	CASSGGGSEQFF
TRBD1	TRBV12-3/TRBV12-4	CASSSSRGRQGAGYEQYF
.	TRBV20-1	CSAPRRGQDEQYF
.	TRBV6-1	CASRSAEEQYF
.	TRBV29-1	CSVEVSNYEQYF
.	TRBV7-9	CASSSPKEWTGELFF
.	TRBV12-3/TRBV12-4	CASSPGVYEQFF
.	TRBV30	CAWSPGGSYGYTF
.	TRBV6-1	CASSEMRAVSYEQYF
TRBD1	TRBV6-1	CASRKGQTNQPQHF
TRBD2	TRBV9	CASSVAPSGPTYEQYF
TRBD1	TRBV20-1	CSARVGTGNSPLHF
.	TRBV6-1	CASSATRSGHEQYF